This TCR beta chain was sequenced in a study of tumor-infiltrating lymphocytes in primary liver carcinoma (dated by TCRdb to 2016 to 2017). General notes on the study: The five patients, three men and two women aged 30 to 69 years, had hepatocellular carcinoma (four) or combined HCC and intrahepatic cholangiocarcinoma (one). TCRbeta repertoire sequencing covered 35 specimens from 5 patients: 25 tumor regions, 5 adjacent noncancerous liver tissues and 5 peripheral blood samples. Each sample produced roughly 3.65 to 7.5 million productive TCRbeta reads, and read depth showed no significant difference between tissue types. The five patients had tumors staged T1-T3 N0M0, with maximum diameters ranging from about 4 to 11 cm. Reproducibility between technical replicate repertoires was high, with correlation coefficients above 0.98 and mean shared-clone rates approximately 0.9. The study combined TCRbeta repertoire sequencing, expression microarrays and whole-exome sequencing across five regions of each liver tumor, with adjacent normal tissue and blood. Study-wide findings and limitations: The top 250 clones accounted for a significantly greater share of the repertoire in tumors than in blood (p = 0.039). Because the samples were bulk and unsorted, CD4+ and CD8+ T cell repertoires could not be compared. Because only the TCR beta chain was sequenced and unpaired alpha chains were not captured, true repertoire diversity is likely underestimated. Repertoire overlap was higher between tumor regions (mean roughly 36%) than tumor-adjacent (approximately 17%) or tumor-blood (approximately 14%) pairs, consistent with antigen-driven expansion. The study included only a few patients, and the authors note findings should be validated in a larger study.

Inclusive of the bounding cysteine and phenylalanine, the CDR3 is 16 residues long. CDR3 DNA only is kept here, 48 bases in frame from base 1. Sequences SGDLS (CDR1) and YYNGEE (CDR2) are obtained from the germline V gene. The junction shows trimming of 0 bases on V and 0 bases on J, plus 11 bases between the germline ends. Points on this clonotype: Its antigen target is currently unknown. Base qualities are not recorded, but no much larger clone differs from it by a single base.

Without any cell sorting, total RNA and DNA were extracted together from 20-30 mg of bulk tissue using the AllPrep DNA/RNA mini kit. Between November 2015 and March 2016, roughly five patients in China with histopathologically diagnosed primary liver carcinoma had their tumors surgically resected. At the time of sampling, the patients had chronic HBV infection and had not received any treatment. Pieces of fresh tumor and adjacent tissue were cut in half, with one half kept in RNAlater at -80 degrees C and the other half sent for histology. A constant-region primer and ProtoScript II reverse transcriptase were used to reverse-transcribe TCRbeta-specific cDNA from approximately 550 ng total RNA. Three nested multiplex PCR rounds, following a slightly modified ARM-PCR procedure, were used to build the TCRbeta libraries. The first two PCR rounds used multiplex TRBV1-TRBV30 forward primers with a Cbeta reverse primer, each for roughly 11 cycles. Sample barcodes and Illumina adapters were attached in a final 25-cycle PCR using Deep VentR polymerase. Before sequencing, amplicons of 200-500 bp were gel-purified using a QIAquick gel extraction kit. TCRbeta amplicons were sequenced on an Illumina HiSeq 2500 with 250-bp paired-end reads. Per the original workflow: Reads were quality-trimmed with Trimmomatic v0.33, and paired reads were merged with FLASH v1.2.11 to recover full CDR3 sequences. V, D and J germline segments were assigned to the rearranged TCRbeta sequences using MiGEC v1.2.1b. Clonotype statistics and Shannon-Wiener diversity indices were calculated with VDJtools v1.0.0. Except for diversity analysis, only the 250 most abundant clonotypes of each sample were used in subsequent analyses to reduce sampling bias. TCRdb reprocessed the public reads (quality trimming at Q25 with fastp, clone calling with MiXCR) and kept in-frame beta chains. CDR3 protein sequences are deduplicated, and each keeps its most common genes and DNA. What appears here as the V and J calls and clone size reflects TCRdb's work, not the paper's. The sample contains some 87,000 distinct CDR3 sequences, about 70% of them found a single time. Around 26% of the sample is in the top ten clones.

The sample comprised tumor-adjacent normal liver tissue. Here the chain combines TRBV9 and TRBJ2-3, and TRBD1 may be the D gene, going by 6 matching bases. This TCR was sampled from a man aged 35 to 55 with primary liver carcinoma and hepatitis B virus infection. The bases are TGTGCCAGCAGCGTAGCGGACGGGACAAGCACAGATACGCAGTATTTT. Its product reads: CASSVADGTSTDTQYF.